The source of this TCR beta chain is a study of cytomegalovirus exposure and HLA in healthy donors. Study-level findings and limits: Most TCRs appeared rarely, but some public TCRs recurred in many donors. There were 150 to 200 TCR beta chains listed as cytomegalovirus-associated.

The germline V and J ends were trimmed by 6 bases and 4 bases, with 19 bases remaining between them. Per the germline V gene, CDR1 is MNHEY and CDR2 is SVGAGI. This CDR3 is built from 15 residues. Sequenced by immunoSEQ multiplex PCR; TCRdb stores in-frame clones only, minus some. The sample lists 250,000 to 300,000 clones, 65% to 90% occurring once. Regarding this clone: Its target is unknown.

This receptor was obtained from a woman aged 18 to 35 in good health and CMV-seronegative. Sequencing was carried out using PBMCs. This chain connects TRBV6-5 to TRBJ2-7, with a possible D match to TRBD1 (6 bases). The CDR3 bases are TGTGCCAGCAGATATCAACAGGGACCGAAATACGAGCAGTACTTC. Encoded protein: CASRYQQGPKYEQYF.